One sample yielded the 5 T cell receptor beta chains listed below, sequenced in a study of patients and donors after allogeneic stem cell transplantation. TCRdb re-called the RT-PCR reads with MiXCR, one entry per CDR3 protein. This sample has a few hundred thousand distinct CDR3 sequences, with around 40% found just once. The sample taken for sequencing was blood, either unsorted or a sorted T cell fraction (not recorded which). The origin of the receptors is a human donor who was either an allogeneic HSCT recipient or a stem cell or donor lymphocyte infusion donor (not recorded which). It is not recorded whose cells these are; they may come from a transplant donor.

This clonotype showed up just a few times. The CDR3 DNA follows: TGTGCCAGCAGCCCCTCCCACAGCGCTTTCTCTGGAAACACCATATATTTT. This encodes CASSPSHSAFSGNTIYF. V usage is TRBV3-1 and J usage is TRBJ1-3; D unresolved. The V gene lost 4 bases and the J gene lost 0 bases, with 16 bases spanning the gap. From germline, CDR1 is LGHDT and CDR2 YNNKEL (reference sequence). The CDR3 runs 17 residues. The variable domain in full, completed from reference TRBV3-1 and TRBJ1-3, reads DTAVSQTPKYLVTQMGNDKSIKCEQNLGHDTMYWYKQDSKKFLKIMFSYNNKELIINETVPNRFSPKSPDKAHLNLHINSLELGDSAVYFCASSPSHSAFSGNTIYFGEGSWLTVV.

This clonotype was counted once. The chain is built from TRBV11-2 and TRBJ2-7; weak D call: TRBD1 (6 bases). Germline lookup yields CDR1 SGHAT and CDR2 FQNNGV. The CDR3 sequence is 12 residues long. Trimming shortened V by 10 bases and J by 1 base, and 11 bases separated the two germline ends. CDR3 sequence (DNA): TGTGCCACCATGGACAGATCCTACGAGCAGTACTTC. It is translated as CATMDRSYEQYF.

The genes are TRBV19 and TRBJ2-2; 12 nucleotides align to TRBD1. Germline trimming cut 4 bases from V and 4 bases from J; bases unmatched to any gene: 19. The germline V gene encodes CDR1 LNHDA and CDR2 SQIVND (reference sequence). This CDR3 is 21 amino acids long. CDR3 bases: TGTGCCAGTAGTAGGATACCCGGGACAGGGGGCCCGGGTCTGATCACCGGGGAGCTGTTTTTT. This encodes CASSRIPGTGGPGLITGELFF.

The chain carries TRBV12-3 or TRBV12-4 and TRBJ1-6; possible D gene TRBD1, 5 bases. Trimming took off 8 bases at V and 2 bases at J, with 16 bases between the two ends. This CDR3 region has 16 residues. This CDR3 reads CASARAGLAYNSPLHF. The CDR3 DNA reads TGTGCCAGCGCCAGGGCAGGGCTGGCCTATAATTCACCCCTCCACTTT.

V is TRBV4-1 and J is TRBJ2-3, with TRBD1 identical over 9 bases. CDR3 size: 15 residues. The V gene's germline CDR1 is MGHRA and CDR2 YSYEKL. The V and J ends lost 3 bases and 6 bases, in that order; junction bases with no gene match: 7. The CDR3 DNA is TGCGCCAGCAGCCATTCGGACAGGGGCTTTGATACGCAGTATTTT. Amino acids: CASSHSDRGFDTQYF.